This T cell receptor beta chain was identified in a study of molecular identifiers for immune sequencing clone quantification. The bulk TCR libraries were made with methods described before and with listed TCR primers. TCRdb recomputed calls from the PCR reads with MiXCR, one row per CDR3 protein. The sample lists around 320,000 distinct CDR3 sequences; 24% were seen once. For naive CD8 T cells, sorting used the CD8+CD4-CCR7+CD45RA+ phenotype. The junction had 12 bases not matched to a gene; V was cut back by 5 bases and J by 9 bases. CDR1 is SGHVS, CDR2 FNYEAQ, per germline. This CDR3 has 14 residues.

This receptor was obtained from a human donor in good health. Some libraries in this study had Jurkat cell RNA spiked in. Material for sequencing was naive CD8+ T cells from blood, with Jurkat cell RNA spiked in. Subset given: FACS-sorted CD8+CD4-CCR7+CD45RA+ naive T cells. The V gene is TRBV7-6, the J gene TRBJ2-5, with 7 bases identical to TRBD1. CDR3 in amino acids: CASSPRQGQAPQYF. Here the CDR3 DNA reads TGTGCCAGCAGCCCTAGACAGGGTCAAGCGCCCCAGTACTTC.